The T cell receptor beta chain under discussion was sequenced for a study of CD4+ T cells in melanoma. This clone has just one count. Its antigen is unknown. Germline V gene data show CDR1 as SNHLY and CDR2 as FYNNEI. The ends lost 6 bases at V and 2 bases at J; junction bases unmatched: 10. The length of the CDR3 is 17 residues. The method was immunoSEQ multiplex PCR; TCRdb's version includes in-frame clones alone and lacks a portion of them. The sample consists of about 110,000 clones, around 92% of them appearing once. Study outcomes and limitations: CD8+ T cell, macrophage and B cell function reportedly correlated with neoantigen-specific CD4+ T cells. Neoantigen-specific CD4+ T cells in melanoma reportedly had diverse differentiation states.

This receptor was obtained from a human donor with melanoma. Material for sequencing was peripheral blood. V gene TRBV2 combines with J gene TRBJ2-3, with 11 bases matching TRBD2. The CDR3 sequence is CASRESGLAGITDTQYF. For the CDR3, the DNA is TGTGCCAGCAGGGAGAGTGGACTAGCGGGCATCACAGATACGCAGTATTTT.